This T cell receptor beta chain was captured in a study of T cells in Graves' hyperthyroidism and ophthalmopathy. Study-level points and caveats: With a median lead of about six months before onset, the model predicted ophthalmopathy.

For this clonotype: Antigen unknown. The junction does not match germline at one end; this may be a read error.

Germline V gene data show CDR1 as SGHNT and CDR2 as YENEEA. This CDR3 is built from 14 residues. From RNA transcripts, TCR beta CDR3 regions were amplified. HTBI primers drove first-round RT-PCR of the TCR CDR3. MiXCR was run by TCRdb on the multiplex PCR reads, yielding one entry per CDR3 protein. The sample shows about 620,000 distinct CDR3 sequences, 15% to 20% of them seen only once. The J gene is TRBJ2-3, the V gene TRBV11-3; D call uncertain. Sequenced: blood. This receptor was identified in a woman aged 25 to 39 with Graves' hyperthyroidism. CDR3 sequence: CASSQVLVSDTQYF. The CDR3, as DNA: TGCGCCAGCAGCCAAGTCTTGGTTTCAGATACGCAGTATTTT.